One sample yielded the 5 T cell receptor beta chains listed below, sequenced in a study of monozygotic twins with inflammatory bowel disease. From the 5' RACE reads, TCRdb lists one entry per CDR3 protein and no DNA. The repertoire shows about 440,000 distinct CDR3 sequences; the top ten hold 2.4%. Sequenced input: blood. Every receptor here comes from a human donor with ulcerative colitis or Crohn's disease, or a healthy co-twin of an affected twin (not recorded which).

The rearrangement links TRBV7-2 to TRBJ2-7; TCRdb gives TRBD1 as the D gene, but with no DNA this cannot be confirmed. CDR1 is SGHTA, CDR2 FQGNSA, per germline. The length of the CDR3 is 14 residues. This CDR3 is CASSLTGAGDEQYF.

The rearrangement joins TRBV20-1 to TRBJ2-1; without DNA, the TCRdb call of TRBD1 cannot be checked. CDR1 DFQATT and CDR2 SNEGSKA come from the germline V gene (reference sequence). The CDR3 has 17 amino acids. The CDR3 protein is CSASGGPESVSHNEQFF.

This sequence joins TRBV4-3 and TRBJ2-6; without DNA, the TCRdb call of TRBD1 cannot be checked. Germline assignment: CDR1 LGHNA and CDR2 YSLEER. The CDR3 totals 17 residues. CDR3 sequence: CASSQGGPGTGANVLTF.

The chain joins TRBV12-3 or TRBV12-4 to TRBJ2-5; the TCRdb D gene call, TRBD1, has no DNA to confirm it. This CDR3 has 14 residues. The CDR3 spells CASSLGGVLETQYF.

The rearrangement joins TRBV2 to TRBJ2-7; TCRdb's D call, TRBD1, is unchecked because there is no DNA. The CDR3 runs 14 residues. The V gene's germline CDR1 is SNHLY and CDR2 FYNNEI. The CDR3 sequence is CASSENGATNEQYF.